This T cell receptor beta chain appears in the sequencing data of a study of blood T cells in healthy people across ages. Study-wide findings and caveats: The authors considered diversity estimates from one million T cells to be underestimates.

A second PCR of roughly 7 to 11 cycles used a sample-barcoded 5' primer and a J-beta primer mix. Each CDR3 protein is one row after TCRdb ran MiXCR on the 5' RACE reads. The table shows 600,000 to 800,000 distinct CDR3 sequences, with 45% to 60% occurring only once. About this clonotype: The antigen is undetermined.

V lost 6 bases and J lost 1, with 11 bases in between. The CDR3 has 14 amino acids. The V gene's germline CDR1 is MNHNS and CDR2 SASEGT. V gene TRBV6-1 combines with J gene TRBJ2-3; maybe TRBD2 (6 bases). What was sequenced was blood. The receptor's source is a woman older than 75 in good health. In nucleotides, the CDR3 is TGTGCCAGCAGGCGGGACCAGGGCACAGATACGCAGTATTTT. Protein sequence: CASRRDQGTDTQYF.